The clone carrying this T cell receptor beta chain was seen only a few times. The antigen is unknown. The entry originates in a study of cytomegalovirus exposure and HLA in healthy donors. Study context: Most genotyped donors, about 81% of 398, had Caucasian-associated genetic ancestry.

The CDR3 runs 15 residues. Germline V CDR1 and CDR2: SNHLY, FYNNEI. The V gene lost 7 bases and the J gene lost 5 bases, with 20 bases spanning the gap. PCR involved 60 Vbeta and 13 Jbeta primers. Generated by immunoSEQ multiplex PCR, the TCRdb table keeps only in-frame clones and is missing some. Here the sample spans some 71,000 clones, about 74% being singletons. Study conclusions and caveats: There were reportedly fewer N-insertions in an Asian-associated ancestry cluster than the roughly 670-donor mean, in a later analysis. Common viral pathogens (according to a later analysis) appeared linked to several of the most significant clusters. For TCR beta chains, V- and J-gene trimming was later linked to a missense DCLRE1C variant.

The TCR sequence derives from a young woman in good health and CMV-seropositive. The sequencing input was PBMCs. J is TRBJ1-2 and V is TRBV2, with a possible D match to TRBD1 (5 bases). DNA for the CDR3: TGTGCCAGCACCTACGAACGGGGGGGAAGGTATGGCTACACCTTC. This gives the protein CASTYERGGRYGYTF.